The rows below give T cell receptor beta chains drawn from one sample of a study of blood T cell repertoires in COVID-19. The assay was immunoSEQ multiplex PCR, and TCRdb's table has in-frame clones only and misses some. This sample has roughly 50,000 clones, with about 86% found just once. The sample comprised peripheral blood. The source of these receptors is a man in his sixties or seventies with active COVID-19. CDR3s include the opening cysteine and the closing phenylalanine or tryptophan. Each record gives: J gene, V gene, clone size, D gene, CDR3 DNA, CDR3 protein. A D gene is named only where the DNA matches it firmly. Not all rows give a size; the values are once, few, many and, for expanded clones, a class.

>TRBJ2-3|TRBV7-8|-|TRBD2
TGTGCCAGCAGCTTTAGCTGGTCAGCGGGGAGCACAGATACGCAGTATTTT
CASSFSWSAGSTDTQYF
>TRBJ1-2|TRBV4-3|medium-sized|TRBD1
TGCGCCAGCAGCCAAGATGGGACAGGATCTAACTATGGCTACACCTTC
CASSQDGTGSNYGYTF
>TRBJ1-1|TRBV25-1|-|-
TGTGCCAGTAGGTCAGTGGGGGGAAGCACTGAAGCTTTCTTT
CASRSVGGSTEAFF
>TRBJ2-2|TRBV9|-|-
TGTGCCAGCAGCGACACGAACACCGGGGAGCTGTTTTTT
CASSDTNTGELFF
>TRBJ1-5|TRBV19|-|-
TGTGCCAGTAGTATAGGGGGGGGATCCCAGCATTTT
CASSIGGGSQHF
>TRBJ2-5|TRBV7-2|-|TRBD1
TGTGCCAGCGGACGAACAGGGGTGGGGGAGACCCAGTACTTC
CASGRTGVGETQYF
>TRBJ2-7|TRBV28|few|-
TGTGCCAGCAGTAGCCTGAGGGGGGGCGTCAACGAGCAGTACTTC
CASSSLRGGVNEQYF
>TRBJ2-7|TRBV11-3|-|TRBD2
TGTGCCAGCAGCCTGTCGGGGGAGGGCGAGCAGTACTTC
CASSLSGEGEQYF
>TRBJ2-2|TRBV3-1/TRBV3-2|-|TRBD2
TGTGCCAGCAGCCAATACGGGGGGGCCACCGGGGAGCTGTTTTTT
CASSQYGGATGELFF
>TRBJ1-3|TRBV15|-|-
TGTGCCACCAGCAGAGTCCAGGGAGGAAACACCATATATTTT
CATSRVQGGNTIYF
>TRBJ1-2|TRBV6-1|-|-
TGTGCCAGCAGTGAAGTTCTCGGGGGAGCCTATGGCTACACCTTC
CASSEVLGGAYGYTF
>TRBJ1-2|TRBV7-9|few|-
TGTGCCATCCCTGGGGGGTCCAGGTATGGCTACACCTTC
CAIPGGSRYGYTF
>TRBJ2-3|TRBV30|-|TRBD2
TGTGCCTGGAGTGTAGGGCTAGCGGGGATCACAGATACGCAGTATTTT
CAWSVGLAGITDTQYF
>TRBJ2-3|TRBV9|-|-
TGTGCCAGCAGCGTAGGACTCCGATCCCCGAGAGATACGCAGTATTTT
CASSVGLRSPRDTQYF
>TRBJ1-4|TRBV2|-|TRBD1
TGTGCCAGCTCCAGACAGGGGGCTGATGAAAAACTGTTTTTT
CASSRQGADEKLFF
>TRBJ1-1|TRBV5-1|-|-
TGCGCCAGCAGCTTGGTACAGACAAGCGGTCCACCCATGATGAACACTGAAGCTTTCTTT
CASSLVQTSGPPMMNTEAFF
>TRBJ1-5|TRBV29-1|-|-
TGCAGCGTGGTGGACAGCTATCAGCCCCAGCATTTT
CSVVDSYQPQHF
>TRBJ1-1|TRBV11-3|once|TRBD1
TGTGCCAGCAGCTTAGGACTGGCTGGTCCAGGGGGTCCCACTGAAGCTTTCTTT
CASSLGLAGPGGPTEAFF
>TRBJ2-1|TRBV5-1|-|TRBD1
TGCGCCAGCACCTCCCGACAGGGGCGGAGCGGGGAGCAGTTCTTC
CASTSRQGRSGEQFF
>TRBJ1-5|TRBV7-8|-|-
TGTGCCAGCAGCTTAGAAGCCCGGGTGGCCCAGCATTTT
CASSLEARVAQHF
>TRBJ2-1|TRBV5-8|-|TRBD1
TGTGCCAGCACCCCTCCATCCGGTCTCGGGACAGGGGGCAGGGGGGAGCAGTTCTTC
CASTPPSGLGTGGRGEQFF
>TRBJ2-6|TRBV19|-|TRBD1
TGTGCCAGTAGTAAGAGGACAGGCTACTCTGGGGCCAACGTCCTGACTTTC
CASSKRTGYSGANVLTF
>TRBJ2-3|TRBV7-2|-|TRBD2
TGTGCCAGCAGCTTCAGTGGACTAGCGGCGGCGTATACGCAGTATTTT
CASSFSGLAAAYTQYF
>TRBJ2-1|TRBV4-3|once|TRBD2
TGCGCCAGCAGCCGTGAATTCCCCGGGACTAGTAGCTATGAGCAGTTCTTC
CASSREFPGTSSYEQFF
>TRBJ2-7|TRBV27|-|-
TGTGCCAGCCGTTCACTCTCCTACGAGCAGTACTTC
CASRSLSYEQYF
>TRBJ1-2|TRBV24-1|once|-
TGTGCCACCAGTGATCCGCTACGGACGGGGGGATATGGCTACACCTTC
CATSDPLRTGGYGYTF
>TRBJ2-7|TRBV5-5|-|TRBD2
TGTGCCAGCAGCCTCAGCGGGGGGGCGGACTACGAGCAGTACTTC
CASSLSGGADYEQYF
>TRBJ2-2|TRBV6-4|-|-
TGTGCCAGCAGTGACGTTCAGGAGGACACCGGGGAGCTGTTTTTT
CASSDVQEDTGELFF
>TRBJ2-1|TRBV2|once|-
TGTGCCAGCAGTGAAGAACGGGGGGCCGAGCAGTTCTTC
CASSEERGAEQFF
>TRBJ1-6|TRBV5-6|-|TRBD1
TGTGCCAGCAGGTACGGACAGGGGAGCGATTCACCCCTCCACTTT
CASRYGQGSDSPLHF
>TRBJ2-5|TRBV5-6|-|-
TGTGCCAGCAGCCCCAGGGGATCCCAAGAGACCCAGTACTTC
CASSPRGSQETQYF
>TRBJ2-7|TRBV11-2|-|-
TGTGCCAGCAGCCCCGACCTAGGGGGGGCCTCCTACGAGCAGTACTTC
CASSPDLGGASYEQYF
>TRBJ2-7|TRBV20-1|-|-
TGCAGTGCTCGACTAGTTCGCGAGCAGTACTTC
CSARLVREQYF
>TRBJ2-7|TRBV7-2|-|-
TGTGCCAGCAGCTCCCCGACTCTACTTCGCTACGAGCAGTACTTC
CASSSPTLLRYEQYF
>TRBJ2-7|TRBV27|-|-
TGTGCCAGCAGTTTGGCGGGAAGCTCCTACGAGCAGTACTTC
CASSLAGSSYEQYF